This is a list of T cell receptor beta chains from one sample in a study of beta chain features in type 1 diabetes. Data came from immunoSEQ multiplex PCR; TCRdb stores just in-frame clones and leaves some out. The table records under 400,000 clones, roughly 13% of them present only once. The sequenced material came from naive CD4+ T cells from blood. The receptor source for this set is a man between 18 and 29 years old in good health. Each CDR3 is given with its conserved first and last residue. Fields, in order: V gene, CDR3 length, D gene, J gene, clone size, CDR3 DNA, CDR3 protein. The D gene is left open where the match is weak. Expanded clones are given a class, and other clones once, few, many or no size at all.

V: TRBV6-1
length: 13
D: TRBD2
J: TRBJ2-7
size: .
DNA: TGTGCCACCAAAACGGGGGGACCCTACGAGCAGTACTTC
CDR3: CATKTGGPYEQYF

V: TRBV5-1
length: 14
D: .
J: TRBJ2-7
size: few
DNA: TGCGCCAGCAGCTTGGCCTTCGATCCGGGGGTGCAGTACTTC
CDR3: CASSLAFDPGVQYF

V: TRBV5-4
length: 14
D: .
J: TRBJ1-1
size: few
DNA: TGTGCCAGCAGCTTGGTCGGGGTCGACACTGAAGCTTTCTTT
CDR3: CASSLVGVDTEAFF

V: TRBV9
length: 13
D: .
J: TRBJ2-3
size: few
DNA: TGTGCCAGCAGCGTAGACTGGACAGATACGCAGTATTTT
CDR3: CASSVDWTDTQYF

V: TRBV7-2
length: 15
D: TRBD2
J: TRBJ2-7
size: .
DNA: TGTGCCAGCAGCCCGCGGCGTCTAGCGGGGATCGAGCAGTACTTC
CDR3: CASSPRRLAGIEQYF

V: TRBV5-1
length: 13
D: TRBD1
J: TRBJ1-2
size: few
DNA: TGCGCCAGCAGCTTAGGAACAGGGGAAGGCTACACCTTC
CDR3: CASSLGTGEGYTF

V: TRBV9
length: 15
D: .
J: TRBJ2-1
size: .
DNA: TGTGCCAGCAGCGTATCTTGGCGGGCAAACAATGAGCAGTTCTTC
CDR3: CASSVSWRANNEQFF

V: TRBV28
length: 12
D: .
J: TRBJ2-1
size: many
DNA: TGTGCCAGCAGTTCAACAGGGTATGAGCAGTTCTTC
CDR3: CASSSTGYEQFF

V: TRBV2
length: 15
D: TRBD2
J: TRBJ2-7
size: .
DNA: TGTGCCAGCAGTGAAGAAGCGGGGGGGCCATACGAGCAGTACTTC
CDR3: CASSEEAGGPYEQYF

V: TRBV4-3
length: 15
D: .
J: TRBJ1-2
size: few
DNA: TGCGCCAGCAGCCAAGAAGGAGGGAGCCGCTATGGCTACACCTTC
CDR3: CASSQEGGSRYGYTF

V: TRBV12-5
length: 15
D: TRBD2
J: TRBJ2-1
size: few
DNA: TGTGCTAGTGGTCCGGGACTAGCGGGAGGTTATGAGCAGTTCTTC
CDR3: CASGPGLAGGYEQFF

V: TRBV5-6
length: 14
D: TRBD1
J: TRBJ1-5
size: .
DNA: TGTGCCAGCAGCGATCGGACAGGTAATCGCCCCCAGCATTTT
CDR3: CASSDRTGNRPQHF

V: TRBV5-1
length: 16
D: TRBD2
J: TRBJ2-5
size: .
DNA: TGCGCCAGCAATCGCCAAGGCGGGGGGATTCAAGAGACCCAGTACTTC
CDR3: CASNRQGGGIQETQYF

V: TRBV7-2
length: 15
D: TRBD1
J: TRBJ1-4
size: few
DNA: TGTGCCAGCAGCTGGACAGGGAGCCGTAATGAAAAACTGTTTTTT
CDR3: CASSWTGSRNEKLFF

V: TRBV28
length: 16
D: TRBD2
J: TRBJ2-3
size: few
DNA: TGTGCCAGCAGTTCCCTCCTGGCGGGGGGTACAGATACGCAGTATTTT
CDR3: CASSSLLAGGTDTQYF

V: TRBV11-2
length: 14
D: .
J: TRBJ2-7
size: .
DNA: TGTGCCAGCAGCTTACGTCCGAGCCCCTACGAGCAGTACTTC
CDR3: CASSLRPSPYEQYF

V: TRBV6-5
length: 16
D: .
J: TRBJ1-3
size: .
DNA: TGTGCCAGCAGTTACTCTTACGTGAGCTCTGGAAACACCATATATTTT
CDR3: CASSYSYVSSGNTIYF

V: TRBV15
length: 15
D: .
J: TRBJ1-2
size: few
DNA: TGTGCCACCAGCAGAGATCGAAGGGGAAACTATGGCTACACCTTC
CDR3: CATSRDRRGNYGYTF

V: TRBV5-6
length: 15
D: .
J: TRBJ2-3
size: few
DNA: TGTGCCAGCAGCTTGGTTTCCCTCGGTGAGAATACGCAGTATTTT
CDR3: CASSLVSLGENTQYF

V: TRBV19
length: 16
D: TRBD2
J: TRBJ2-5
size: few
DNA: TGTGCCAGTAGTATTGGACTAGCGGCGACTCAAGAGACCCAGTACTTC
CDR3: CASSIGLAATQETQYF

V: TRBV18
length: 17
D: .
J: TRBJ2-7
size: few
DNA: TGTGCCAGCTCACCACGCCCTCTAATTGTGAGCTCCTACGAGCAGTACTTC
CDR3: CASSPRPLIVSSYEQYF

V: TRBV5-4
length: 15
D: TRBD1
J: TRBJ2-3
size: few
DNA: TGTGCCAGCAGCAAATCGACAGGGTTCACAGATACGCAGTATTTT
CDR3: CASSKSTGFTDTQYF

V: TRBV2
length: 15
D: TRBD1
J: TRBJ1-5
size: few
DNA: TGTGCCAGCAGTGAGAGGACAGGGTTGTATCAGCCCCAGCATTTT
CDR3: CASSERTGLYQPQHF

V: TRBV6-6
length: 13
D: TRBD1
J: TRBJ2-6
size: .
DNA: TGTGCCAGCAGTTTTGACCGGGACAGTCTTGTGACTTTC
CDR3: CASSFDRDSLVTF

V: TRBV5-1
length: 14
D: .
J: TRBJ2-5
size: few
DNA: TGCGCCAGCAGCTTGTTAACGGAGCAAGAGACCCAGTACTTC
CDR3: CASSLLTEQETQYF

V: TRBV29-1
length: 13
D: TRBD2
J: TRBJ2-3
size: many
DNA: TGCAGCGTTGGTAGCGGGAGCACAGATACGCAGTATTTT
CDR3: CSVGSGSTDTQYF

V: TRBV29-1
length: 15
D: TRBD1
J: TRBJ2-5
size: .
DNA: TGCAGCGTTGAAGGGGGACAGGGTAAAATCGCGACCCAGTACTTC
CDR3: CSVEGGQGKIATQYF

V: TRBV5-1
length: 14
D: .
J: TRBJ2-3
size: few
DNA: TGCGCCAGCAGCTCAGGTATTAGCACAGATACGCAGTATTTT
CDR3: CASSSGISTDTQYF

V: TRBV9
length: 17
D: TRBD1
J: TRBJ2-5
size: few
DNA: TGTGCCAGCAGCGTAGTTTTTGGGACAGACCATGGGGAGACCCAGTACTTC
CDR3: CASSVVFGTDHGETQYF

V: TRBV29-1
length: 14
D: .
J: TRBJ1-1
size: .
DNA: TGCAGCGCTGTCCGGGGGGCGCTTAACACTGAAGCTTTCTTT
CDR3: CSAVRGALNTEAFF

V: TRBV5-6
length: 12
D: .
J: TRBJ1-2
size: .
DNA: TGTGCCAGCAGCTTGGACAGTTATGGCTACACCTTC
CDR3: CASSLDSYGYTF

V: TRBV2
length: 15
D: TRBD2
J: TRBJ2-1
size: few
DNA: TGTGCCAGCAGGGTGGGACTAGCTAGCAACAATGAGCAGTTCTTC
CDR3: CASRVGLASNNEQFF

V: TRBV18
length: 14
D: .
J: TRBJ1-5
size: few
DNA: TGTGCCAGCTCACCAGGGCGGGGGTTTCAGCCCCAGCATTTT
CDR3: CASSPGRGFQPQHF

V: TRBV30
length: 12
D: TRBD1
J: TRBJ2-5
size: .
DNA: TGTGCCTGGGGACAGGGCCAAGAGACCCAGTACTTC
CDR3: CAWGQGQETQYF